The T cell receptor (beta chain) under discussion was sequenced for a study of T cells in tuberculosis. This clone was recorded only once. Using immunoSEQ multiplex PCR, the repertoire was profiled, and TCRdb retains in-frame clones only, with some absent. The sample has over 25,000 clones; 95% to 96% are singletons. The CDR3 is 14 residues long. Trimming pared 6 bases from V and 0 bases from J, leaving 12 bases between. Germline loops: CDR1 SQVTM, CDR2 ANQGSEA. Sequencing was done on a sample of PBMCs. The chain employs TRBV29-1 and TRBJ2-1, with D possibly TRBD1 on 6 matching bases. This TCR was recovered from a donor between 10 and 35 years old with latent tuberculosis or without tuberculosis infection. The CDR3 DNA is TGCAGCGTCACAACAGGGAGCTCCTACAATGAGCAGTTCTTC. The encoded protein is CSVTTGSSYNEQFF.